The 5 T cell receptor beta chains below all came from one sample that was sequenced in a study of T cells after yellow fever vaccination. TCRdb re-called the 5' RACE reads through MiXCR, storing one row per CDR3 protein. This table has 300,000 to 450,000 distinct CDR3 sequences, about 6% appearing once. Specimen: PBMCs, collected 5 days after the yellow fever booster vaccination. Receptors were obtained from a man aged 25-40 years who received the YFV17D yellow fever vaccine.

This clonotype was seen only a few times. This sequence joins TRBV6-1 and TRBJ2-1; D is unresolved. CDR3 size: 13 residues. Trimming removed 6 bases at V and 1 base at J, with 7 bases between. CDR1 and CDR2 (germline): MNHNS, SASEGT. CDR3 in amino acids: CASSQTSYNEQFF. Here the CDR3 DNA reads TGTGCCAGCAGCCAGACATCCTACAATGAGCAGTTCTTC.

V gene TRBV7-6 combines with J gene TRBJ2-1, with D possibly being TRBD2 (5 bases). The CDR3 has 13 residues. Germline V gene data show CDR1 as SGHVS and CDR2 as FNYEAQ. V was shortened by 8 bases and J by 8 bases, with 16 bases between the two germline ends. DNA of the CDR3: TGTGCCAGCCGGGATTTACGTTCGGATGAGCAGTTCTTC. This sequence encodes CASRDLRSDEQFF.

This clonotype has a count of ten or more. This sequence joins TRBV20-1 and TRBJ2-3; D tentatively fits TRBD1 or TRBD2 (5 bases each). V gave up 3 bases and J gave up 5 bases, with 15 bases separating them. The CDR3 extends over 14 amino acids. Germline V gives CDR1 DFQATT, CDR2 SNEGSKA (reference sequence). CDR3 loop: CSASSAGRGDTQYF. CDR3 nucleotide sequence: TGCAGTGCTAGTTCGGCGGGTAGGGGAGATACGCAGTATTTT.

This clonotype was seen repeatedly, ten times or more. The chain recombines TRBV12-3 or TRBV12-4 with TRBJ2-1, with 10 bases identical to TRBD1. There are 12 residues in the CDR3. The ends lost 6 bases at V and 15 bases at J; junction bases unmatched: 8. CDR3 sequence reads: CASRTTGGATFF. The CDR3 nucleotides are TGTGCCAGCAGAACGACAGGGGGCGCTACGTTCTTC.

At least ten counts were recorded for this clonotype. This chain connects TRBV18 to TRBJ2-5, with 7 positions matching TRBD1. V lost 3 bases, J lost 1 base, and 8 bases stayed unmatched. The CDR3 is 16 residues long. From germline, CDR1 is KGHSH and CDR2 LQKENI. CDR3 amino acids: CASSPPRQGLQETQYF. For the CDR3, the DNA is TGTGCCAGCTCACCTCCGCGACAGGGTCTCCAAGAGACCCAGTACTTC.